The clone carrying this T cell receptor (beta chain) occurred many times. The antigen is not known. A distinct unique molecular identifier was carried by each TCR cDNA molecule. Via MiXCR, TCRdb re-called the 5' RACE reads, giving one row per CDR3 protein. The profile shows 15,000 to 20,000 distinct CDR3 sequences, 20% to 25% of them singletons. This record belongs to a study of spatial heterogeneity in lung cancer. Background on the study: There were consistently more beta-chain sequences detected than alpha-chain sequences. For the average unique TCR and UMI combination, more than 9.5 occurrences appeared in raw reads. Study results and caveats: Blood showed ubiquitous tumor TCRs more often at resection than at routine follow-up.

V shed 6 bases, J shed 3 bases, and the junction held 10 bases outside the gene matches. CDR1 is LNHDA, CDR2 SQIVND, per germline (reference sequence). This CDR3 has 15 amino acids. Time point here: sample taken at primary tumor resection. Unsorted whole RNA samples from tumor, nontumor lung or frozen PBMC were sequenced. The sample was PBMCs, taken at surgery. The sequence derives from a female donor with early-stage non-small cell lung cancer. This sequence joins TRBV19 and TRBJ2-7, with TRBD2 identical over 8 bases. Here the CDR3 reads CASRTTSGHIYEQYF. CDR3 DNA: TGTGCCAGTAGGACTACTAGCGGACATATCTACGAGCAGTACTTC.